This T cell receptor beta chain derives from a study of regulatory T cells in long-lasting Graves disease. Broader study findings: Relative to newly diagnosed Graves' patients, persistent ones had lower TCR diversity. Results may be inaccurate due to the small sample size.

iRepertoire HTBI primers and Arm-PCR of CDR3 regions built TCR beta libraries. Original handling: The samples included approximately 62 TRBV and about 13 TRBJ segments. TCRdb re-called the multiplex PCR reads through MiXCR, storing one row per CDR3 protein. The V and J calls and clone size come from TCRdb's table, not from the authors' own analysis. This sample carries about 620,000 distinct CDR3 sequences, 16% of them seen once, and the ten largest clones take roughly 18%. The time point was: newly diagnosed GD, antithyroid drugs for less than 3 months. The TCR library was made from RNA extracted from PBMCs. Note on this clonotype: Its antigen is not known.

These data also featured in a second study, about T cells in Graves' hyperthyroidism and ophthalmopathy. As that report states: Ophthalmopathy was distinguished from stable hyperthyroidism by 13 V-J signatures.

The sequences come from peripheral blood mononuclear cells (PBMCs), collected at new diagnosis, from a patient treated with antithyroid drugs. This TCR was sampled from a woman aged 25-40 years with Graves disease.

DNA for the CDR3: TGCGCCAGCAGGGCCGGACTAGCGGGAGGCGGCGAGCAGTACTTC. Amino acids: CASRAGLAGGGEQYF. This chain uses TRBV5-1 with TRBJ2-7; 14 nucleotides match TRBD2. The CDR3 is 15 residues long. The germline CDR1 and CDR2 sequences are SGHRS and YFSETQ. The V segment lost 5 bases and the J segment 6 bases; nucleotides outside the gene matches: 7.